At least ten counts were recorded for the clone carrying this TCR beta chain. The antigen is undetermined. These data are taken from a study of T-cell reconstitution after alpha-beta-depleted transplantation in children. General observations from the study: The study traced high day-60 TCRbeta diversity in some patients to surviving recipient T cells and thymic progenitors. Reportedly, only several hundred clones from non-depleted graft cells drove alpha-beta T-cell counts at about two months. Newly produced T cells mostly provided counts and TCRbeta diversity after one year, as hyperexpanded clones declined.

The CDR3 contains 16 residues. V lost 4 bases and J lost 4; bases outside the gene matches: 6. Germline values: CDR1 MGHRA, CDR2 YSYEKL. Unique molecular identifiers were incorporated when the TCRbeta library was constructed. Via MiXCR, TCRdb re-called the PCR reads, giving one row per CDR3 protein. The data contain around 670,000 distinct CDR3 sequences, about an eighth of them singletons. The starting material was PBMCs, obtained before TCRalphabeta/CD19-depleted stem cell transplant. V and J are TRBV4-1 and TRBJ1-3; 11 bases fit TRBD1. The receptor was derived from a girl between 2 and 10 years old with congenital amegakaryocytic thrombocytopenia, due to receive a stem cell transplant. The CDR3 sequence is CASSLGQGATGNTIYF. The CDR3 nucleotides are TGCGCCAGCAGCCTCGGACAGGGGGCTACAGGAAACACCATATATTTT.